This T cell receptor (beta chain) was identified in a study of regulatory T cells in long-lasting Graves disease. Germline V gene data show CDR1 as MGHRA and CDR2 as YSYEKL. V was pared by 0 bases and J by 9 bases, with 6 bases of the junction left unmatched. The CDR3 loop spans 16 amino acids. This clonotype appeared once. Sample time point: newly diagnosed GD, antithyroid drugs for less than 3 months. PBMC RNA served as the TCR library source. For TCR beta, libraries came from iRepertoire HTBI primers and Arm-PCR of CDR3 regions. Via MiXCR, TCRdb re-called the multiplex PCR reads, giving one row per CDR3 protein. Of a few hundred thousand distinct CDR3 sequences in the sample, approximately 18% were seen once. This same sample was also taken into another study, of T cells in Graves' hyperthyroidism and ophthalmopathy.

Here the sequenced sample was peripheral blood mononuclear cells (PBMCs), taken at new diagnosis, from a patient treated with antithyroid drugs. The sequence was collected from a woman under 40 with Graves disease. The chain is built from TRBV4-1 and TRBJ2-1; 12 bases are a match to TRBD2. CDR3 region: CASSQDLAGGLGEQFF. CDR3 nucleotides: TGCGCCAGCAGCCAAGATCTAGCGGGGGGGCTTGGTGAGCAGTTCTTC.